The 18 T cell receptor beta chains below come from one sample, sequenced in a study of regulatory T cells in long-lasting Graves disease. Time point indicated: newly diagnosed GD, antithyroid drugs for less than 3 months. Preparation of the TCR library used RNA extracted from PBMCs. Relying on iRepertoire HTBI primers and Arm-PCR of CDR3 regions, the team built TCR beta libraries. TCRdb processed the multiplex PCR reads anew with MiXCR; each CDR3 protein has one entry. This sample has 300,000 to 400,000 distinct CDR3 sequences, with over 15% found just once. The material sequenced was peripheral blood mononuclear cells (PBMCs), taken at new diagnosis, from a patient treated with antithyroid drugs. These receptor sequences come from a female donor with Graves disease.

This clonotype has a count of ten or more. The chain combines TRBV24-1 with TRBJ2-1; TRBD2 agrees at 8 bases. The CDR3 runs to 15 residues. In germline, CDR1 is KGHDR, CDR2 SFDVKD. V shed 7 bases, J shed 7 bases, and the junction held 11 bases outside the gene matches. The CDR3 is CATRSENGRGNEQFF. Here the CDR3 DNA reads TGTGCCACCAGAAGTGAAAACGGGAGGGGAAATGAGCAGTTCTTC.

V gene TRBV5-6 combines with J gene TRBJ2-7, with D perhaps matching TRBD1 (5 bases). Trimming took off 4 bases at V and 6 bases at J, with 11 bases between the two ends. In germline, CDR1 is SGHDT, CDR2 YYEEEE. This CDR3 has 12 amino acids. The CDR3 coding sequence is TGTGCCAGCAGCCGGACACCGCTCGAGCAGTACTTC. This encodes CASSRTPLEQYF.

The chain links TRBV7-8 to TRBJ2-2; 11 nucleotides match TRBD1. The CDR3 runs to 15 residues. CDR1 and CDR2 from the germline V gene are SGHVS and FQNEAQ. V was clipped by 6 bases and J by 5 bases; unmatched bases: 5. The CDR3 loop reads CASRRDRGGTGELFF. As DNA, the CDR3 is TGTGCCAGCAGACGGGACAGGGGGGGGACCGGGGAGCTGTTTTTT.

The sample holds many counts of this clonotype. The chain has TRBV6-2 or TRBV6-3 and TRBJ2-5, with D unclear. Looked up from germline, CDR1 is MNHEY and CDR2 is SVGEGT. CDR3 length: 14 residues. V lost 6 bases to trimming and J lost 0 bases, with 11 bases between them. The CDR3 sequence is CASSPTGYQETQYF. The CDR3 DNA follows: TGTGCCAGCAGCCCGACTGGGTACCAAGAGACCCAGTACTTC.

This clonotype was counted between two and nine times. V is TRBV19 and J is TRBJ1-2; TRBD1 agrees at 7 bases. The germline gives CDR1 LNHDA, CDR2 SQIVND (reference sequence). Unmatched junction bases numbered 4, after V lost 7 bases and J lost 2 bases. The CDR3 is 13 amino acids. CDR3 in amino acids: CASKWGQNYGYTF. In DNA, the CDR3 is TGTGCCAGTAAGTGGGGACAGAACTATGGCTACACCTTC.

This chain links TRBV4-1 with TRBJ1-2; D remains ambiguous. Trimming removed 0 bases from V and 8 bases from J, with 10 bases in between. The CDR3 length is 13 residues. The V gene's germline CDR1 is MGHRA and CDR2 YSYEKL. The CDR3: CASSQDQRLGYTF. The CDR3 bases are TGCGCCAGCAGCCAAGATCAACGTCTCGGCTACACCTTC.

Many counts were recorded for this clonotype. The CDR3 region has the DNA TGTGCCAGCAGTGAATTGTTTCGAGCGGGAGGTGGTGAGACCCAGTACTTC. Amino acids: CASSELFRAGGGETQYF. V is TRBV2 and J is TRBJ2-5; TRBD2 agrees at 9 bases. From germline, CDR1 is SNHLY and CDR2 FYNNEI. The length of the CDR3 is 17 residues. With 2 bases clipped from V and 5 bases from J, the junction kept 12 bases outside the gene matches.

This clonotype was observed a few times. The J gene is TRBJ2-7, the V gene TRBV19, with D maybe TRBD2 (6 bases). Germline V CDR1 and CDR2: LNHDA, SQIVND (reference sequence). The CDR3 is made up of 15 amino acids. Trimming stripped 3 bases from V and 2 bases from J, with 14 bases between. CDR3 sequence: CASSIGTGLAYEQYF. In DNA form, the CDR3 reads TGTGCCAGTAGTATTGGGACGGGACTTGCCTACGAGCAGTACTTC.

This clonotype was found many times. This chain links TRBV6-1 with TRBJ2-1; D call uncertain. Looked up from germline, CDR1 is MNHNS and CDR2 is SASEGT. CDR3 length equals 14 residues. Trimming cost V 6 bases and J 8 bases, with 17 bases left between them. In DNA, the CDR3 is TGTGCCAGCAGCCCTAAGCTCCCCCACCATGAGCAGTTCTTC. Translated, it gives CASSPKLPHHEQFF.

At least ten counts were recorded for this clonotype. This chain links TRBV30 with TRBJ1-1; D is uncertain. The V gene's germline CDR1 is GTSNPN and CDR2 SVGIG (reference sequence). V lost 4 bases, J lost 9 bases, and 18 bases lay in between. The CDR3 has 13 residues. This chain's CDR3 is CAWNKDLSDQAFF. DNA for the CDR3: TGTGCCTGGAACAAAGACCTCAGCGATCAAGCTTTCTTT.

The J gene is TRBJ2-7, the V gene TRBV2, with a possible D match to TRBD2 (6 bases). Trimming took off 6 bases at V and 6 bases at J, with 21 bases between the two ends. The CDR3 is 15 residues long. In germline, CDR1 is SNHLY, CDR2 FYNNEI. CDR3 sequence (DNA): TGTGCCAGCAGCGGAGCCCGCGGGACTTTCATCGAGCAGTACTTC. As protein: CASSGARGTFIEQYF. Filled out from reference TRBV2 and TRBJ2-7, the complete variable domain reads EPEVTQTPSHQVTQMGQEVILRCVPISNHLYFYWYRQILGQKVEFLVSFYNNEISEKSEIFDDQFSVERPDGSNFTLKIRSTKLEDSAMYFCASSGARGTFIEQYFGPGTRLTVT.

This clonotype has at least ten counts. The CDR3 is CSAPDREAFF. CDR3 bases: TGCAGTGCTCCTGACAGGGAAGCTTTCTTT. This chain links TRBV20-1 with TRBJ1-1; tentatively, D is TRBD1 (6 bases). Looked up from germline, CDR1 is DFQATT and CDR2 is SNEGSKA (reference sequence). The ends were cut back, 5 bases at V and 8 bases at J, with 9 bases in the middle. This CDR3 has 10 residues.

Many counts were recorded for this clonotype. One end of the junction is discordant with germline, which a read error may explain. The V and J genes are TRBV19 and TRBJ2-3, with D unresolved. This CDR3 contains 13 residues. CDR1 is LNHDA and CDR2 is SQIVND in the germline V gene (reference sequence). Written as DNA, the CDR3 is TGCCCGCCTCCCCGATCGGGCACAGATACGCAGTATTTT. It translates to CPPPRSGTDTQYF.

The chain is built from TRBV4-1 and TRBJ1-2, with D hard to call. The CDR3 spans 13 residues. V was pared by 0 bases and J by 8 bases, with 10 bases between. Germline-derived CDR1 and CDR2 are MGHRA and YSYEKL. The CDR3 spells CASSQDQAPGYTF. The CDR3 DNA reads TGCGCCAGCAGCCAAGACCAGGCCCCAGGCTACACCTTC.

The chain combines TRBV12-3 or TRBV12-4 with TRBJ2-3; D gene uncertain. V lost 5 bases and J 4 bases, leaving 16 bases between the germline ends. The CDR3 is made up of 15 amino acids. For the CDR3, the DNA is TGTGCCAGCAGTGAAGTCCAGGAAGGCCCAGATACGCAGTATTTT. This codes for CASSEVQEGPDTQYF.

This clonotype was seen at least ten times. The chain recombines TRBV28 with TRBJ1-5; 7 bases match TRBD1. V shed 8 bases and J 5 bases; nucleotides not matched to a gene: 12. Per germline, CDR1 MDHEN and CDR2 SYDVKM. The CDR3 spans 15 residues. CDR3 region: CASRIIQGSYQPQHF. Here the CDR3 DNA reads TGTGCCAGCCGTATAATACAGGGGTCGTATCAGCCCCAGCATTTT.

This chain links TRBV20-1 with TRBJ2-5; the match to TRBD2 covers 7 bases. V lost 3 bases to trimming and J lost 5 bases; unmatched junction nucleotides: 9. The CDR3 contains 14 residues. Germline V gene data show CDR1 as DFQATT and CDR2 as SNEGSKA (reference sequence). CDR3 sequence (DNA): TGCAGTGCTAGGGCCCAGCGGGGTACGGAGACCCAGTACTTC. Its protein product is CSARAQRGTETQYF.

The sample holds many counts of this clonotype. This chain connects TRBV12-3 or TRBV12-4 to TRBJ1-3; no reliable D call. V was trimmed by 5 bases and J by 0 bases, leaving 5 bases between them. The CDR3 is made up of 13 amino acids. The CDR3 protein is CASSDGSGNTIYF. DNA of the CDR3: TGTGCCAGCAGTGATGGCTCTGGAAACACCATATATTTT.